A single sample is the source of the 28 T cell receptor beta chains below, sequenced in a study of blood T cells in healthy people across ages. A second about 6 to 12 cycle PCR used barcoded and J-beta primers. TCRdb called the 5' RACE reads again in MiXCR, with one record for every CDR3 protein. The sample records about 700,000 distinct CDR3 sequences, about 32% being singletons. Sequenced input: blood. Every receptor here comes from a woman older than 75 in good health.

Notes on this clonotype: One junction end disagrees with the germline gene, perhaps due to a read error. This chain joins TRBV6-1 and TRBJ1-4; D is unresolved. The CDR3 has 14 amino acids. In germline, CDR1 is MNHNS, CDR2 SASEGT. This CDR3 is CASREAVKGEKLFF. The DNA of the CDR3 is TGTGCCAGCAGGGAAGCGGTAAAGGGTGAAAAACTGTTTTTT.

J is TRBJ1-1 and V is TRBV7-3, with TRBD1 matching over 10 bases. V was clipped by 0 bases and J by 0 bases; unmatched bases: 7. This CDR3 is 18 amino acids long. Germline V gives CDR1 SGHTA, CDR2 FQGTGA. The CDR3 region is CASSLTGGQGFLNTEAFF. In nucleotides, the CDR3 is TGTGCCAGCAGCTTAACGGGGGGACAGGGGTTTCTGAACACTGAAGCTTTCTTT.

This clonotype was seen a handful of times. A read error may be the cause here, since a much bigger clone is one base away. The gene calls are TRBV7-2 and TRBJ2-7; 13 bases agree with TRBD2. V lost 5 bases and J lost 7; bases outside the gene matches: 8. This CDR3 spans 15 amino acids. Germline V CDR1 and CDR2: SGHTA, FQGNSA. Here the CDR3 reads CASSRTSGGNNEQYF. The DNA of the CDR3 is TGTGCCAGCAGCCGGACTAGCGGGGGAAACAATGAGCAGTACTTC. Combining the CDR3 with reference TRBV7-2 and TRBJ2-7 gives the whole variable domain GAGVSQSPSNKVTEKGKDVELRCDPISGHTALYWYRQSLGQGLEFLIYFQGNSAPDKSGLPSDRFSAERTGGSVSTLTIQRTQQEDSAVYLCASSRTSGGNNEQYFGPGTRLTVT.

The chain employs TRBV5-8 and TRBJ1-5, with a tentative D call TRBD1 (5 bases). Trimming removed 7 bases at V and 0 bases at J, with 8 bases between. Germline-derived CDR1 and CDR2 are SGHTS and YDEGEE. The CDR3 length is 13 residues. The CDR3: CASGGYSNQPQHF. The CDR3 DNA reads TGTGCCAGCGGGGGTTATAGCAATCAGCCCCAGCATTTT.

This clonotype was recorded a few times. Given a much more abundant clone one base away, this may be a read error. V usage is TRBV3-1 and J usage is TRBJ1-4; 9 bases are shared with TRBD1. The CDR3 has 17 residues. The V gene's germline CDR1 is LGHDT and CDR2 YNNKEL (reference sequence). For the CDR3, the DNA is TGTGCCGGCAGCCAAGAGAGACAGGGGGTTCGGGATGAAAAACTGTTTTTT. Translating it yields CAGSQERQGVRDEKLFF.

This rearrangement joins TRBV7-2 to TRBJ2-1; the D gene is possibly TRBD1 (6 bases). Judging by the DNA end, TRBJ2-7 fits better; the J call may be wrong. Germline lookup yields CDR1 SGHTA and CDR2 FQGNSA. This CDR3 region has 13 residues. CDR3 sequence reads: CASSGTNVNEQYF. The CDR3 DNA reads TGTGCCAGCAGCGGGACAAACGTCAATGAGCAGTACTTC.

This clonotype was seen ten or more times. The V gene is TRBV7-8, the J gene TRBJ2-3; 11 bases agree with TRBD2. This CDR3 is 17 amino acids long. Germline V gives CDR1 SGHVS, CDR2 FQNEAQ. V gave up 3 bases and J gave up 0 bases; unmatched junction bases: 5. CDR3 loop: CASSFLSGGASTDTQYF. The CDR3 bases are TGTGCCAGCAGCTTCCTTAGCGGGGGGGCCAGCACAGATACGCAGTATTTT.

This clonotype was seen many times. This chain connects TRBV4-2 to TRBJ2-7; perhaps TRBD2 as D (5 bases). This CDR3 region has 15 residues. Trimming removed 4 bases at V and 0 bases at J, with 13 bases between. Germline CDR1 LGHNA, CDR2 YNFKEQ. DNA of the CDR3: TGTGCCAGCAGCCGCCTAGCTCAAAGCTCCTACGAGCAGTACTTC. It yields the protein CASSRLAQSSYEQYF.

The sample holds a few counts of this clonotype. V gene TRBV28 combines with J gene TRBJ1-2, with D possibly matching TRBD1 (6 bases). The V gene's germline CDR1 is MDHEN and CDR2 SYDVKM. The CDR3 has 13 amino acids. V lost 6 bases to trimming and J lost 4 bases, with 12 bases between them. The CDR3 protein is CASRDQGIYGYTF. The CDR3 region has the DNA TGTGCCAGCAGAGATCAGGGGATCTATGGCTACACCTTC.

This clonotype was counted at least ten times. The chain is built from TRBV18 and TRBJ2-7; D perhaps matches TRBD1 (5 bases). The germline V and J ends were trimmed by 6 bases and 2 bases, with 11 bases remaining between them. From germline, CDR1 is KGHSH and CDR2 LQKENI. The CDR3 has 13 amino acids. This chain's CDR3 is CASSRRETYEQYF. The CDR3 nucleotides are TGTGCCAGCTCCCGCAGGGAAACCTACGAGCAGTACTTC.

The CDR3 here is CASSQLTGELFF. Here the CDR3 DNA reads TGTGCCAGCAGCCAGCTCACCGGGGAGCTGTTTTTT. The rearrangement uses TRBV3-1 and TRBJ2-2; D unclear. The germline gives CDR1 LGHDT, CDR2 YNNKEL (reference sequence). V lost 3 bases and J 4 bases, leaving 3 bases between the germline ends. The CDR3 is 12 residues long. Together with reference TRBV3-1 and TRBJ2-2, the CDR3 gives the full variable domain: DTAVSQTPKYLVTQMGNDKSIKCEQNLGHDTMYWYKQDSKKFLKIMFSYNNKELIINETVPNRFSPKSPDKAHLNLHINSLELGDSAVYFCASSQLTGELFFGEGSRLTVL.

At least ten counts were recorded for this clonotype. CDR3 region: CASSLTGSGTETQYF. The CDR3 DNA sequence: TGTGCCAGCAGCTTAACGGGTTCCGGAACGGAGACCCAGTACTTC. The genes are TRBV7-3 and TRBJ2-5; no clear D gene. The V end was cut by 0 bases, the J end by 5 bases, with 13 bases between. This CDR3 has 15 residues. Germline CDR1 SGHTA, CDR2 FQGTGA.

Ten or more counts support this clonotype. V is TRBV5-5 and J is TRBJ1-2; 7 bases are shared with TRBD1. CDR1 is SGHKS, CDR2 YYEKEE, per germline (reference sequence). This CDR3 spans 14 amino acids. The V gene end was trimmed by 0 bases and the J gene end by 5 bases; junction bases not matched to a gene: 4. This chain's CDR3 is CASSLEGAGYGYTF. The CDR3 coding sequence is TGTGCCAGCAGCTTGGAGGGGGCAGGGTATGGCTACACCTTC.

This clonotype appeared many times. The J gene is TRBJ2-7, the V gene TRBV3-1; 7 bases align to TRBD1. Trimming at V came to 4 bases and at J to 0 bases, leaving 6 bases not matched to a gene. The germline V gene has CDR1 LGHDT and CDR2 YNNKEL (reference sequence). This CDR3 is built from 15 residues. CDR3: CASSRGGPISYEQYF. CDR3 nucleotides: TGTGCCAGCAGCCGAGGGGGCCCCATCTCCTACGAGCAGTACTTC.

This clonotype was counted ten times or more. The chain employs TRBV2 and TRBJ2-7; D is perhaps TRBD1 (5 bases). Germline V gene data show CDR1 as SNHLY and CDR2 as FYNNEI. The CDR3 covers 13 residues. Trimming pared 2 bases from V and 9 bases from J, leaving 14 bases between. The CDR3 spells CASSETGGVGQYF. The DNA for the CDR3 is TGTGCCAGCAGTGAAACAGGTGGGGTAGGGCAGTACTTC.

This clonotype showed up many times. The chain combines TRBV7-8 with TRBJ1-2; D may be TRBD1 (6 bases). Per germline, CDR1 SGHVS and CDR2 FQNEAQ. This CDR3 is 17 amino acids long. V gave up 2 bases and J gave up 0 bases, with 16 bases separating them. The CDR3 DNA is TGTGCCAGCAGCTTAAAAGGACAGCTGAATTCTAACTATGGCTACACCTTC. It is translated as CASSLKGQLNSNYGYTF.

The rearrangement joins TRBV13 to TRBJ1-1; D is undetermined. This CDR3 is 14 amino acids long. From germline, CDR1 is PRHDT and CDR2 FYEKMQ (reference sequence). Trimming took 1 base from V and 4 from J, leaving 10 bases between them. The CDR3 here is CASSLVMRATEAFF. In DNA, the CDR3 is TGTGCCAGCAGCTTAGTAATGAGGGCCACTGAAGCTTTCTTT.

This clonotype has ten or more counts. CDR3 region: CASSSTGFVYEQYF. In nucleotides, the CDR3 is TGTGCCAGCAGTTCAACAGGGTTTGTCTACGAGCAGTACTTC. The V gene is TRBV28, the J gene TRBJ2-7; weak D call: TRBD1 (6 bases). The CDR3 loop spans 14 amino acids. Per germline, CDR1 MDHEN and CDR2 SYDVKM. Trimming pared 4 bases from V and 3 bases from J, leaving 13 bases between. Based on the CDR3 plus reference TRBV28 and TRBJ2-7, the full variable domain is DVKVTQSSRYLVKRTGEKVFLECVQDMDHENMFWYRQDPGLGLRLIYFSYDVKMKEKGDIPEGYSVSREKKERFSLILESASTNQTSMYLCASSSTGFVYEQYFGPGTRLTVT.

This clonotype was counted ten times or more. The V gene is TRBV4-3, the J gene TRBJ2-7, with 8 bases aligning to TRBD2. Germline V gene sequence: CDR1 LGHNA, CDR2 YSLEER. This CDR3 comprises 15 residues. The J segment lost 6 bases and the V segment lost 1 base, leaving 8 bases of the junction unmatched. CDR3 DNA: TGCGCCAGCAGCCAAGGGGGTAGCGGGAATTTCGAGCAGTACTTC. Translated, it gives CASSQGGSGNFEQYF.

As to this clonotype: A single base separates this from a much larger clone, so it may be a read error. The chain recombines TRBV7-9 with TRBJ1-2; 11 bases are shared with TRBD1. CDR1 is SEHNR, CDR2 FQNEAQ, per germline (reference sequence). V was clipped by 4 bases and J by 7 bases; unmatched bases: 11. The CDR3 is made up of 16 amino acids. The CDR3 DNA follows: TGTGCCAGCAGCTCGGCTGCCGGGACAGGGGGTAGTGGCTACACCTTC. Protein sequence: CASSSAAGTGGSGYTF.

This clonotype was seen many times. CDR3 residues: CASSLGRLEGHNEQFF. The DNA of the CDR3 is TGTGCCAGCAGCCTAGGGCGGCTAGAAGGGCACAATGAGCAGTTCTTC. The chain combines TRBV7-3 with TRBJ2-1; D gene ambiguous. In germline, CDR1 is SGHTA, CDR2 FQGTGA. V was trimmed by 5 bases and J by 5 bases, leaving 19 bases between them. The CDR3 has 16 amino acids.

This clonotype was picked up many times. The rearrangement joins TRBV5-1 to TRBJ2-1, with D maybe TRBD1 (5 bases). This CDR3 spans 15 amino acids. Trimming left V 1 base short and J 4 bases short, with 12 bases between. Germline CDR1 reads SGHRS; CDR2 reads YFSETQ. CDR3 sequence reads: CASSLQGAPYNEQFF. The CDR3 region has the DNA TGCGCCAGCAGCTTGCAGGGTGCCCCTTACAATGAGCAGTTCTTC.

This clonotype was seen only once. This may arise from a read error, as a much more abundant clone is one base away. The chain combines TRBV5-1 with TRBJ2-5, with TRBD2 matching 8 bases. Germline values: CDR1 SGHRS, CDR2 YFSETQ. The CDR3 loop spans 15 amino acids. CDR3 bases: TGCACCAGCAGCTTAAGCGGGGGCTTCCAAGAGACCCAGTACTTC. This encodes CTSSLSGGFQETQYF.

The genes are TRBV18 and TRBJ1-1; D call uncertain. Germline assignment: CDR1 KGHSH and CDR2 LQKENI. V gave up 5 bases and J gave up 1 base, with 11 bases separating them. The CDR3 has 14 amino acids. Written as DNA, the CDR3 is TGTGCCAGCTCATCGGCTAATGGGAACACTGAAGCTTTCTTT. This gives the protein CASSSANGNTEAFF.

The table lists this clonotype with a few counts. The chain links TRBV27 to TRBJ2-3, with TRBD2 matching over 12 bases. The junction had 4 bases not matched to a gene; V was cut back by 2 bases and J by 4 bases. This CDR3 comprises 16 residues. Germline loops: CDR1 MNHEY, CDR2 SMNVEV (reference sequence). The CDR3 here is CASSLLAGGHSDTQYF. In nucleotides, the CDR3 is TGTGCCAGCAGTTTACTAGCGGGGGGGCATTCAGATACGCAGTATTTT.

The table lists this clonotype with many counts. The chain combines TRBV5-1 with TRBJ2-5; D gene ambiguous. The CDR3 has 13 residues. Germline V gene sequence: CDR1 SGHRS, CDR2 YFSETQ. Trimming took off 4 bases at V and 1 base at J, with 8 bases between the two ends. As DNA, the CDR3 is TGCGCCAGCAGCCGAAGCCCCCAAGAGACCCAGTACTTC. Its translation: CASSRSPQETQYF.

This clonotype was detected ten times or more. This chain joins TRBV7-2 and TRBJ2-7; no firm D call. CDR3 length: 13 amino acids. The germline CDR1 and CDR2 sequences are SGHTA and FQGNSA. V gave up 5 bases and J gave up 3 bases, with 11 bases separating them. CDR3 residues: CASSHNPSYEQYF. Written as DNA, the CDR3 is TGTGCCAGCAGCCACAATCCGAGCTACGAGCAGTACTTC. Full variable domain (outside the CDR3, taken from reference TRBV7-2 and TRBJ2-7): GAGVSQSPSNKVTEKGKDVELRCDPISGHTALYWYRQSLGQGLEFLIYFQGNSAPDKSGLPSDRFSAERTGGSVSTLTIQRTQQEDSAVYLCASSHNPSYEQYFGPGTRLTVT.

This clonotype was seen only once. Since a much larger clone is just one base distant, this may be a read error. V usage is TRBV15 and J usage is TRBJ2-5, with D unclear. The length of the CDR3 is 15 residues. CDR1 and CDR2 (germline): LNHNV, YYDKDF (reference sequence). Deletions cut 5 bases from V and 13 bases from J, with 26 bases between. The CDR3 region has the DNA TGTGCCACCAGCCCGATCCTCGACCCGGCCTACGGGCTGTACTTC. Protein: CATSPILDPAYGLYF.